The rows below give T cell receptor beta chains drawn from one sample of a study of blood T cell repertoires in COVID-19. Produced via immunoSEQ multiplex PCR; TCRdb's table is partial and in-frame only. Among 35,000 to 45,000 clones, about 80% were seen once, and the ten largest hold 15% to 20%. Source material: peripheral blood. The source of these receptors is a man between 65 and 85 years old with acute or convalescent COVID-19. Both conserved end residues are part of each CDR3. The order of the fields is clone size, D gene, J gene, V gene, CDR3 DNA, CDR3 protein. D genes are given only for firm matches. A row's size may be missing; if present it is once, few, many or a size class.

clone size: .; D gene: TRBD1; J gene: TRBJ1-2; V gene: TRBV5-5; CDR3 DNA: TGTGCCAGCAGCCTTACAGGGGGCGCGATTGGCTACACCTTC; CDR3 protein: CASSLTGGAIGYTF
clone size: .; D gene: TRBD2; J gene: TRBJ2-1; V gene: TRBV30; CDR3 DNA: TGTGCCTGGAGTGTTGGGCGAGCGGGGAAGAATGAGCAGTTCTTC; CDR3 protein: CAWSVGRAGKNEQFF
clone size: .; D gene: TRBD2; J gene: TRBJ2-2; V gene: TRBV2; CDR3 DNA: TGTGCCAGCAGTGCCCTGAGCGGGGGGGCGGCCGGGGAGCTGTTTTTT; CDR3 protein: CASSALSGGAAGELFF
clone size: .; D gene: .; J gene: TRBJ1-5; V gene: TRBV19; CDR3 DNA: TGTGCCAGTAGAGTGGAGAATCAGCCCCAGCATTTT; CDR3 protein: CASRVENQPQHF
clone size: .; D gene: TRBD1; J gene: TRBJ1-5; V gene: TRBV28; CDR3 DNA: TGTGCCAGCAGTTTATACAGGGGCTCCAATCAGCCCCAGCATTTT; CDR3 protein: CASSLYRGSNQPQHF
clone size: .; D gene: .; J gene: TRBJ2-4; V gene: TRBV19; CDR3 DNA: TGTGCCACCATTCCAGGGCCAGCACTAGCCAAAAACATTCAGTACTTC; CDR3 protein: CATIPGPALAKNIQYF
clone size: .; D gene: TRBD1; J gene: TRBJ1-2; V gene: TRBV5-1; CDR3 DNA: TGCGCCAGCAGCTTTTCGAATCGGGGCAGGGGGCTTAACTATGGCTACACCTTC; CDR3 protein: CASSFSNRGRGLNYGYTF
clone size: few; D gene: .; J gene: TRBJ1-1; V gene: TRBV27; CDR3 DNA: TGTGCCAGCAGATATAAGAACACTGAAGCTTTCTTT; CDR3 protein: CASRYKNTEAFF
clone size: .; D gene: .; J gene: TRBJ2-7; V gene: TRBV21-1; CDR3 DNA: TGTGCCAGCAGCAAAAGCCGGGACAGGGAAGACGAGCAGTACTTC; CDR3 protein: CASSKSRDREDEQYF
clone size: .; D gene: .; J gene: TRBJ1-4; V gene: TRBV7-2; CDR3 DNA: TGTGCCAGCAGCGGAACCGGGGGAGGAAAACTGTTTTTT; CDR3 protein: CASSGTGGGKLFF
clone size: few; D gene: .; J gene: TRBJ1-3; V gene: TRBV4-3; CDR3 DNA: TGCGCCAGCAGCCAAGACAGCTCTGGAAACACCATATATTTT; CDR3 protein: CASSQDSSGNTIYF
clone size: .; D gene: .; J gene: TRBJ1-3; V gene: TRBV28; CDR3 DNA: TGTGCCAGCAGTTTACTGGGAAACACCATATATTTT; CDR3 protein: CASSLLGNTIYF
clone size: .; D gene: TRBD1; J gene: TRBJ1-2; V gene: TRBV6-1; CDR3 DNA: TGTGCCAGCAGTGATCCATACCGGGACAGGGGGAATGGCTACACCTTC; CDR3 protein: CASSDPYRDRGNGYTF
clone size: .; D gene: .; J gene: TRBJ1-2; V gene: TRBV27; CDR3 DNA: TGTGCCAGCAGTTTAAATTGGTCGGATGGCTACACCTTC; CDR3 protein: CASSLNWSDGYTF
clone size: .; D gene: .; J gene: TRBJ1-3; V gene: TRBV12-5; CDR3 DNA: TGTGCTAGTGGTTTGGCCCTCAGGGGAAACACCATATATTTT; CDR3 protein: CASGLALRGNTIYF
clone size: .; D gene: .; J gene: TRBJ1-2; V gene: TRBV5-1; CDR3 DNA: TGCGCCAGCAGCTTTGCGGGGTCTAGAGGCTACACCTTC; CDR3 protein: CASSFAGSRGYTF
clone size: once; D gene: TRBD1; J gene: TRBJ1-3; V gene: TRBV19; CDR3 DNA: TGTGCCAGTATTCCAGACAGGGCTGGAAACACCATATATTTT; CDR3 protein: CASIPDRAGNTIYF
clone size: few; D gene: .; J gene: TRBJ1-2; V gene: TRBV28; CDR3 DNA: TGTGCCAGCAGAATCCCGGGACTCCGCAACTTTGGCTACACCTTC; CDR3 protein: CASRIPGLRNFGYTF
clone size: .; D gene: .; J gene: TRBJ2-5; V gene: TRBV3-1/TRBV3-2; CDR3 DNA: TGTGCCAGCAGCCAAGATAGTTCGGACTATCTTGGAGAGACCCAGTACTTC; CDR3 protein: CASSQDSSDYLGETQYF
clone size: few; D gene: .; J gene: TRBJ2-7; V gene: TRBV19; CDR3 DNA: TGTGCCAGTAGTATGAGGATGGAGGCCGGGCACTACGAGCAGTACTTC; CDR3 protein: CASSMRMEAGHYEQYF
clone size: .; D gene: .; J gene: TRBJ2-7; V gene: TRBV30; CDR3 DNA: TGTGCCTGGAAGAGGTCGGACAGAGCCTACGAGCAGTACTTC; CDR3 protein: CAWKRSDRAYEQYF
clone size: .; D gene: .; J gene: TRBJ1-1; V gene: TRBV3-1/TRBV3-2; CDR3 DNA: TGTGCCAGCAGAAACGTGGGGGCCATGAACACTGAAGCTTTCTTT; CDR3 protein: CASRNVGAMNTEAFF
clone size: .; D gene: .; J gene: TRBJ1-4; V gene: TRBV5-1; CDR3 DNA: TGCGCCAGCAGCCCCGGACGGGGAGACGAAAAACTGTTTTTT; CDR3 protein: CASSPGRGDEKLFF
clone size: .; D gene: TRBD1; J gene: TRBJ2-2; V gene: TRBV9; CDR3 DNA: TGTGCCAGCAGCGCGGGACAGGTGGGCACCGGGGAGCTGTTTTTT; CDR3 protein: CASSAGQVGTGELFF
clone size: .; D gene: .; J gene: TRBJ2-5; V gene: TRBV9; CDR3 DNA: TGTGCCAGCAGCGTCGACCCGGGACTGGTGGAGACCCAGTACTTC; CDR3 protein: CASSVDPGLVETQYF
clone size: .; D gene: TRBD1; J gene: TRBJ1-1; V gene: TRBV10-1; CDR3 DNA: TGCGCCAGCAGTGCGGGACAGGGGTTGACTGAAGCTTTCTTT; CDR3 protein: CASSAGQGLTEAFF
clone size: .; D gene: .; J gene: TRBJ1-2; V gene: TRBV27; CDR3 DNA: TGTGCCAGCAGTTTCCGCAGAAACTATGGCTACACCTTC; CDR3 protein: CASSFRRNYGYTF
clone size: .; D gene: TRBD2; J gene: TRBJ2-1; V gene: TRBV19; CDR3 DNA: TGTGCCAGTAGTACTAGCGGGGACAATGAGCAGTTCTTC; CDR3 protein: CASSTSGDNEQFF
clone size: .; D gene: .; J gene: TRBJ1-1; V gene: TRBV18; CDR3 DNA: TGTGCCAGCTCACCAAGCAGGGGCTTTGAAGCTTTCTTT; CDR3 protein: CASSPSRGFEAFF
clone size: few; D gene: .; J gene: TRBJ1-3; V gene: TRBV30; CDR3 DNA: TGTGCCTGGCAGGGAATCGGAAACACCATATATTTT; CDR3 protein: CAWQGIGNTIYF
clone size: .; D gene: .; J gene: TRBJ2-5; V gene: TRBV15; CDR3 DNA: TGTGCCACCAGCAGAGTCACAGGGAGATCGGAGACCCAGTACTTC; CDR3 protein: CATSRVTGRSETQYF
clone size: .; D gene: .; J gene: TRBJ1-1; V gene: TRBV28; CDR3 DNA: TGTGCCAGCAGTTTCCCTGAGGGGGAGTACACTGAAGCTTTCTTT; CDR3 protein: CASSFPEGEYTEAFF
clone size: .; D gene: TRBD2; J gene: TRBJ2-2; V gene: TRBV5-1; CDR3 DNA: TGCGCCAGCAGCCCCGGACTAGCGGCCGGGGAGCTGTTTTTT; CDR3 protein: CASSPGLAAGELFF
clone size: .; D gene: .; J gene: TRBJ1-1; V gene: TRBV19; CDR3 DNA: TGTGCCAGTAGTATATACCTCCAGGGGAACACTGAAGCTTTCTTT; CDR3 protein: CASSIYLQGNTEAFF
clone size: .; D gene: TRBD1; J gene: TRBJ2-2; V gene: TRBV4-3; CDR3 DNA: TGCGCCAGCAGCCAGCTACAGGGGGGAAGCACCGGGGAGCTGTTTTTT; CDR3 protein: CASSQLQGGSTGELFF
clone size: .; D gene: TRBD2; J gene: TRBJ2-5; V gene: TRBV6-6; CDR3 DNA: TGTGCCAGCAGTTACGGGTCGGGGGGGGAGACCCAGTACTTC; CDR3 protein: CASSYGSGGETQYF
clone size: .; D gene: .; J gene: TRBJ1-4; V gene: TRBV6-8; CDR3 DNA: TGTGCCAGCAGTTACTCGGGACACTCACGGGATGAAAAACTGTTTTTT; CDR3 protein: CASSYSGHSRDEKLFF